The next 22 T cell receptor beta chains were all read from a single sample in a study of blood T cell repertoires in COVID-19. The method was immunoSEQ multiplex PCR; TCRdb's version includes in-frame clones alone and lacks a portion of them. Of 540,000 or so clones in the sample, roughly 91% were seen once. Sequencing input: peripheral blood. The receptors here all came from a woman between 45 and 65 years old with COVID-19, enrolled during active disease.

The chain has TRBV7-8 and TRBJ1-1, with 7 bases fitting TRBD1. The CDR3 consists of 14 residues. The V gene end was trimmed by 3 bases and the J gene end by 5 bases; junction bases not matched to a gene: 6. CDR1 and CDR2 from the germline V gene are SGHVS and FQNEAQ. Here the CDR3 reads CASSFLQGKTEAFF. The CDR3 DNA follows: TGTGCCAGCAGCTTCTTACAGGGGAAAACTGAAGCTTTCTTT.

Only one count was recorded for this clone. The chain is built from TRBV19 and TRBJ2-6; D unclear. CDR3 length: 15 amino acids. The germline V and J ends were trimmed by 4 bases and 1 base, with 8 bases remaining between them. CDR1 is LNHDA and CDR2 is SQIVND in the germline V gene (reference sequence). For the CDR3, the DNA is TGTGCCAGTAGTACCGTATCTTCTGGGGCCAACGTCCTGACTTTC. It codes for CASSTVSSGANVLTF.

The chain combines TRBV2 with TRBJ1-4; TRBD1 matches at 7 bases. After removal of 8 bases from V and 4 bases from J, the junction contained 1 base not matched to a gene. The CDR3 runs to 12 residues. CDR1 and CDR2 from the germline V gene are SNHLY and FYNNEI. As DNA, the CDR3 is TGTGCCAGCGGGACAGTTAATGAAAAACTGTTTTTT. Translated: CASGTVNEKLFF.

V and J are TRBV10-1 and TRBJ1-1, with 7 bases identical to TRBD1. This CDR3 region has 12 residues. Germline V gene sequence: CDR1 WNHNN, CDR2 SYGVQD (reference sequence). V dropped 6 bases and J dropped 10; count of bases not matched to a gene: 8. The CDR3 region has the DNA TGCGCCAGCAGCCTCGGACAGGAAGGAGCTTTCTTT. The encoded protein is CASSLGQEGAFF.

This clone was observed a few times. This CDR3 reads CASSLDLGQGGYEQYF. CDR3 nucleotide sequence: TGTGCCAGCAGCTTAGATCTAGGACAGGGCGGCTACGAGCAGTACTTC. This chain uses TRBV11-2 with TRBJ2-7, with TRBD1 matching over 8 bases. There are 16 residues in the CDR3. The V and J ends lost 0 bases and 3 bases, in that order; junction bases with no gene match: 7. Germline values: CDR1 SGHAT, CDR2 FQNNGV.

The sample holds one count of this clone. The V and J genes are TRBV3-1 (or the pseudogene TRBV3-2) and TRBJ1-1, with D possibly being TRBD1 (5 bases). V lost 2 bases, J lost 1 base, and 11 bases lay in between. The CDR3 has 15 residues. Germline CDR1 and CDR2: LGHDT and YNNKEL (reference sequence). CDR3 in amino acids: CASSQSLQANTEAFF. The CDR3 nucleotides are TGTGCCAGCAGCCAATCTTTACAGGCGAACACTGAAGCTTTCTTT.

The gene calls are TRBV15 and TRBJ2-4; 7 bases agree with TRBD2. Unmatched junction bases numbered 10, after V lost 1 base and J lost 4 bases. This CDR3 has 17 residues. Germline CDR1 LNHNV, CDR2 YYDKDF (reference sequence). In DNA, the CDR3 is TGTGCCACCAGCAGAGCCTCGGGGGAGGGGAGGAAAAACATTCAGTACTTC. This gives the protein CATSRASGEGRKNIQYF.

The chain has TRBV7-3 and TRBJ1-2; D remains unclear. This CDR3 comprises 16 residues. CDR1 is SGHTA, CDR2 FQGTGA, per germline. Trimming took off 1 base at V and 4 bases at J, with 16 bases between the two ends. As DNA, the CDR3 is TGTGCCAGCAGCTTAAACGGCGACGTGACTTCCTATGGCTACACCTTC. Translating gives CASSLNGDVTSYGYTF.

The chain is built from TRBV2 and TRBJ1-2, with TRBD1 matching over 12 bases. Germline CDR1 and CDR2: SNHLY and FYNNEI. The CDR3 contains 15 residues. Trimming cost V 5 bases and J 4 bases; bases outside gene matches: 5. The CDR3 DNA follows: TGTGCCAGCAGTCCCGGGACAGGGGGCGCCTATGGCTACACCTTC. Translation: CASSPGTGGAYGYTF.

The chain couples TRBV15 to TRBJ2-3; maybe TRBD2 (6 bases). V was shortened by 5 bases and J by 5 bases, with 14 bases between the two germline ends. This CDR3 has 14 amino acids. Germline V gene lookup returns CDR1 LNHNV and CDR2 YYDKDF (reference sequence). The DNA of the CDR3 is TGTGCCACCAGCGGGACCCCGGGGGTAGATACGCAGTATTTT. Residues: CATSGTPGVDTQYF. Combining the CDR3 with reference TRBV15 and TRBJ2-3 gives the whole variable domain DAMVIQNPRYQVTQFGKPVTLSCSQTLNHNVMYWYQQKSSQAPKLLFHYYDKDFNNEADTPDNFQSRRPNTSFCFLDIRSPGLGDTAMYLCATSGTPGVDTQYFGPGTRLTVL.

This clone showed up just a few times. J is TRBJ1-3 and V is TRBV7-9; tentative D call: TRBD1 (5 bases). Germline loops: CDR1 SEHNR, CDR2 FQNEAQ (reference sequence). Trimming removed 1 base from V and 1 base from J, with 8 bases in between. This CDR3 region has 15 residues. CDR3 DNA: TGTGCCAGCAGCTTAGAAGGGGATTCTGGAAACACCATATATTTT. Translated, it gives CASSLEGDSGNTIYF.

This chain uses TRBV2 with TRBJ1-1; maybe TRBD1 (6 bases). The CDR3 contains 13 residues. CDR1 and CDR2 from the germline V gene are SNHLY and FYNNEI. V shed 6 bases and J shed 6 bases, with 14 bases lying between them. The CDR3 region is CASSPRGGAEAFF. CDR3 nucleotides: TGTGCCAGCAGCCCGAGGGGGGGAGCTGAAGCTTTCTTT.

The CDR3 loop reads CASSVETGASTGELFF. CDR3 DNA: TGTGCCAGCAGCGTAGAAACAGGGGCAAGCACCGGGGAGCTGTTTTTT. The J gene is TRBJ2-2, the V gene TRBV9, with TRBD1 matching over 7 bases. The CDR3 runs to 16 residues. Trimming cost V 0 bases and J 4 bases; bases outside gene matches: 6. The germline gives CDR1 SGDLS, CDR2 YYNGEE.

This clone was seen just once. This sequence joins TRBV2 and TRBJ1-6; D possibly corresponds to TRBD1 (5 bases). The CDR3 has 13 residues. Germline loops: CDR1 SNHLY, CDR2 FYNNEI. The V and J ends lost 2 bases and 10 bases respectively, with 9 bases between them. This CDR3 reads CASSERGGSPLHF. Written as DNA, the CDR3 is TGTGCCAGCAGTGAACGGGGGGGATCACCCCTCCACTTT.

The chain combines TRBV5-1 with TRBJ2-1; the match to TRBD2 covers 10 bases. This CDR3 is 16 amino acids long. Per germline, CDR1 SGHRS and CDR2 YFSETQ. Trimming took 4 bases from V and 4 from J; bases not matched to a gene: 8. CDR3 amino acids: CASSLTGTSVYNEQFF. Here the CDR3 DNA reads TGCGCCAGCAGCCTGACCGGGACTAGCGTGTACAATGAGCAGTTCTTC.

The rearrangement joins TRBV15 to TRBJ2-3; D uncertain. V lost 1 base and J lost 5, with 10 bases in between. Germline V gene sequence: CDR1 LNHNV, CDR2 YYDKDF (reference sequence). The CDR3 covers 14 residues. This chain's CDR3 is CATSRVGLGDTQYF. For the CDR3, the DNA is TGTGCCACCAGCAGAGTCGGGTTAGGAGATACGCAGTATTTT.

V usage is TRBV27 and J usage is TRBJ1-2; D unresolved. V lost 4 bases, J lost 4 bases, and 10 bases lay in between. The germline gives CDR1 MNHEY, CDR2 SMNVEV (reference sequence). This CDR3 is built from 13 residues. Written as DNA, the CDR3 is TGTGCCAGCAGTTCTCCGGGAGTCTATGGCTACACCTTC. Residues: CASSSPGVYGYTF.

V usage is TRBV6-1 and J usage is TRBJ1-4; tentative D call: TRBD1 (6 bases). The CDR3 length is 15 residues. Trimming stripped 0 bases from V and 2 bases from J, with 7 bases between. In germline, CDR1 is MNHNS, CDR2 SASEGT. The CDR3 DNA is TGTGCCAGCAGTGAAGCTGGACAGACTAATGAAAAACTGTTTTTT. As protein: CASSEAGQTNEKLFF.

The V gene is TRBV5-4, the J gene TRBJ2-2, with TRBD2 as a possible D gene (6 bases). The CDR3 totals 14 residues. Trimming left V 5 bases short and J 6 bases short, with 14 bases between. Germline assignment: CDR1 SGHNT and CDR2 YYREEE (reference sequence). The CDR3 loop reads CASSDFLASGELFF. The CDR3 DNA reads as TGTGCCAGCAGTGATTTTCTAGCGTCCGGGGAGCTGTTTTTT.

V gene TRBV30 combines with J gene TRBJ1-4; 8 bases fit TRBD1. The CDR3 runs to 13 residues. CDR1 is GTSNPN, CDR2 SVGIG, per germline (reference sequence). V shed 1 base and J 7 bases; nucleotides not matched to a gene: 2. The CDR3 DNA follows: TGTGCCTGGAGTGCCGGACAGGGTGAAAAACTGTTTTTT. Its protein is CAWSAGQGEKLFF. The full variable domain, its missing parts supplied by reference TRBV30 and TRBJ1-4, is SQTIHQWPATLVQPVGSPLSLECTVEGTSNPNLYWYRQAAGRGLQLLFYSVGIGQISSEVPQNLSASRPQDRQFILSSKKLLLSDSGFYLCAWSAGQGEKLFFGSGTQLSVL.

The J gene is TRBJ2-7, the V gene TRBV7-2, with TRBD1 as a possible D gene (6 bases). Germline CDR1 SGHTA, CDR2 FQGNSA. The V end lost 2 bases, the J end lost 7 bases, and 12 bases lay between the germline ends. The CDR3 totals 13 residues. The CDR3 sequence: CASSLYRAREQYF. In nucleotides, the CDR3 is TGTGCCAGCAGCTTATACAGGGCGAGGGAGCAGTACTTC. The complete variable domain, with remaining parts taken from reference TRBV7-2 and TRBJ2-7, reads GAGVSQSPSNKVTEKGKDVELRCDPISGHTALYWYRQSLGQGLEFLIYFQGNSAPDKSGLPSDRFSAERTGGSVSTLTIQRTQQEDSAVYLCASSLYRAREQYFGPGTRLTVT.

The J gene is TRBJ2-3, the V gene TRBV13; a possible D gene is TRBD2 (5 bases). This CDR3 has 14 amino acids. Per the germline V gene, CDR1 is PRHDT and CDR2 is FYEKMQ (reference sequence). Trimming left V 5 bases short and J 0 bases short, with 9 bases between. The CDR3 reads CASSKRSSTDTQYF. The CDR3 region has the DNA TGTGCCAGCAGCAAGCGGTCTAGCACAGATACGCAGTATTTT.